The entry that follows covers one TCR beta chain sequence. Method: immunoSEQ multiplex PCR; TCRdb's copy keeps in-frame clones and lacks some. Among more than 65,000 clones listed, 85% to 95% were seen once. This sample stems from a study of T cell changes during pregnancy in multiple sclerosis. Germline assignment: CDR1 LNHDA and CDR2 SQIVND (reference sequence). There are 13 residues in the CDR3. The V and J ends lost 9 bases and 1 base respectively, with 11 bases between them. Sequencing was performed on peripheral blood, taken in the first trimester of pregnancy. The gene calls are TRBV19 and TRBJ2-3, with a tentative D call TRBD1 (6 bases). This clonotype originated in a female donor with multiple sclerosis, enrolled in a pregnancy study. The CDR3 region is CASRRTGTDTQYF. CDR3 sequence (DNA): TGTGCCAGCAGGAGGACAGGCACAGATACGCAGTATTTT.